This T cell receptor (beta chain) originates from a study of control samples from healthy donors and cancer patients. This clone was detected a few times. Profiled with immunoSEQ multiplex PCR; TCRdb holds only in-frame clones, not every one. The sample carries some 120,000 clones, 88% recorded once. Between the trimmed V and J ends, which lost 0 bases and 3 bases, there was a span of 8 bases. The CDR3 has 15 amino acids. In germline, CDR1 is LNHNV, CDR2 YYDKDF (reference sequence). Sequenced: blood. The clonotype was recovered from a woman in her seventies in good health. This chain connects TRBV15 to TRBJ1-4; D gene unclear. The CDR3 spells CATSRDLQSNEKLFF. In DNA form, the CDR3 reads TGTGCCACCAGCAGAGATCTACAGTCTAATGAAAAACTGTTTTTT. Together with reference TRBV15 and TRBJ1-4, the CDR3 gives the full variable domain: DAMVIQNPRYQVTQFGKPVTLSCSQTLNHNVMYWYQQKSSQAPKLLFHYYDKDFNNEADTPDNFQSRRPNTSFCFLDIRSPGLGDTAMYLCATSRDLQSNEKLFFGSGTQLSVL.